A selection of T cell receptor beta chains follows, all from one sample in a study of blood T cell repertoires in COVID-19. The table came from immunoSEQ multiplex PCR; TCRdb's copy has only in-frame clones and leaves some out. The top ten hold around 0.99% of the sample, which has 150,000 to 200,000 clones, about 86% seen once. Material for sequencing was peripheral blood. All receptors derive from a man between 18 and 35 years old with acute or convalescent COVID-19. Each CDR3 is given with its conserved first and last residue. Each record gives: CDR3 length, V gene, D gene, J gene, clone size, CDR3 DNA, CDR3 protein. The D gene is left open where the match is weak. Clone size is given for some rows only: seen once, a few or many times, or a class if the clone is expanded.

12	TRBV30	.	TRBJ2-2	.	TGTGCCTGGGATGAGGGTTCCGGGGAGCTGTTTTTT	CAWDEGSGELFF
12	TRBV6-6	.	TRBJ1-3	once	TGTGCCAGCAGTTTCCAAGGAAACACCATATATTTT	CASSFQGNTIYF
13	TRBV7-3	.	TRBJ1-2	.	TGTGCCAGCAGCCGAGGGGAGGGCTATGGCTACACCTTC	CASSRGEGYGYTF
14	TRBV18	TRBD1	TRBJ1-1	few	TGTGCCAGCTCCAGGGACAGTATGAACACTGAAGCTTTCTTT	CASSRDSMNTEAFF
15	TRBV4-2	.	TRBJ2-7	.	TGTGCCAGCAGCCCAAGTGGGCTGACAACCTACGAGCAGTACTTC	CASSPSGLTTYEQYF
14	TRBV4-1	TRBD2	TRBJ2-5	.	TGCGCCAGCAGCCCAAGCGGGGGAGAAGAGACCCAGTACTTC	CASSPSGGEETQYF
14	TRBV19	TRBD1	TRBJ1-1	.	TGTGCCAGTAGTCCACCGACAGGGTGGACTGAAGCTTTCTTT	CASSPPTGWTEAFF
13	TRBV7-2	.	TRBJ1-4	.	TGTGCCAGCAGCTTCCCACCAGGGGAAAAACTGTTTTTT	CASSFPPGEKLFF
13	TRBV19	.	TRBJ2-1	.	TGTGCCAGTAGTATAAGCCCTCCCAATGAGCAGTTCTTC	CASSISPPNEQFF
13	TRBV5-8	.	TRBJ1-2	.	TGTGCCAGCAGCCCCGACACCGACTATGGCTACACCTTC	CASSPDTDYGYTF
14	TRBV12-5	.	TRBJ1-1	.	TGTGCTAGTGGTTTGGTACAAGGTGACCGGGGGGCTTTCTTT	CASGLVQGDRGAFF
15	TRBV7-2	.	TRBJ2-5	.	TGTGCCAGCAGATTTATTACAGCCCCAGGGGAGACCCAGTACTTC	CASRFITAPGETQYF
12	TRBV27	.	TRBJ2-1	.	TGTGCCAGCAGTTTTGGAGCGGGTGAGCAGTTCTTC	CASSFGAGEQFF
12	TRBV28	.	TRBJ1-2	.	TGTGCCAGCAGTTCTAACAGGGTCGGCTACACCTTC	CASSSNRVGYTF
12	TRBV3-1/TRBV3-2	.	TRBJ1-1	.	TGTGCCAGCAGCCCTCAGGGGACTGAAGCTTTCTTT	CASSPQGTEAFF
12	TRBV19	.	TRBJ1-5	.	TGTGCCAGTAGCGGGGGGGGTCAGCCCCAGCATTTT	CASSGGGQPQHF
14	TRBV6-5	.	TRBJ1-3	.	TGTGCCAGTACCGAGAACTGGGGAGCGAACACCATATATTTT	CASTENWGANTIYF
16	TRBV5-1	TRBD2	TRBJ2-3	.	TGCGCCAGCAGCACGGGACTAGCAGCTAGCACAGATACGCAGTATTTT	CASSTGLAASTDTQYF
15	TRBV18	.	TRBJ2-6	.	TGTGCCAGCTCTTTAGGGGCGTCTGGGGCCAACGTCCTGACTTTC	CASSLGASGANVLTF
15	TRBV7-3	TRBD1	TRBJ2-1	once	TGTGCCAGCAGCGGGACAGGGAGTTTGGCCAATGAGCAGTTCTTC	CASSGTGSLANEQFF
18	TRBV4-1	TRBD2	TRBJ2-5	few	TGCGCCAGCAGCCAAGGCCACTTTACTAGCGGGGGGGAAGAGACCCAGTACTTC	CASSQGHFTSGGEETQYF
15	TRBV3-1/TRBV3-2	TRBD2	TRBJ2-2	.	TGTGCCAGCAGCCCCCCGGGACTATCTACCGGGGAGCTGTTTTTT	CASSPPGLSTGELFF